A selection of T cell receptor beta chains follows, all from one sample in a study of CD8 T cells in ankylosing spondylitis. From the 5' RACE reads, TCRdb called clonotypes with MiXCR, one entry per CDR3 protein. Of approximately 400,000 distinct CDR3 sequences detected, 15% to 20% appear once; the ten largest clones hold approximately 1%. Sequencing used blood, either unsorted or a sorted T cell fraction (not recorded which). The origin of the receptors is a male donor with ankylosing spondylitis. The CDR3 runs from the conserved cysteine through the conserved F or W. The D gene is left open where the match is weak. Clone sizes are given selectively: once, few, many, or a class where the clone is expanded.

d_gene	v_gene	abundance	j_gene	CDR3nt	CDR3aa
.	TRBV9	.	TRBJ2-1	TGTGCCAGCAGCCCCCCAGGTGAGCAGTTCTTC	CASSPPGEQFF
.	TRBV7-9	.	TRBJ1-2	TGTGCCAGCAGCCCGTACAGTAATAACTATGGCTACACCTTC	CASSPYSNNYGYTF
.	TRBV6-5	few	TRBJ1-1	TGTGCCAGCAGTACTCTCAGGGACCGGGGCACTGAAGCTTTCTTT	CASSTLRDRGTEAFF
TRBD2	TRBV7-2	few	TRBJ2-2	TGTGCCAGCAGCTTAGTGCGGCGGGGGGGTAGGGCCGGGGAGCTGTTTTTT	CASSLVRRGGRAGELFF
.	TRBV5-1	.	TRBJ2-1	TGCGCCAGCAGCTTGGTCTCAGCCTCCTACAATGAGCAGTTCTTC	CASSLVSASYNEQFF
.	TRBV7-6	.	TRBJ2-3	TGTGCCAGCAGACGCCAGGGTGTCGAGACAGATACGCAGTATTTT	CASRRQGVETDTQYF
.	TRBV6-1	.	TRBJ1-5	TGTGCCAGCGGATTCAACAGGGTCGGCAATCAGCCCCAGCATTTT	CASGFNRVGNQPQHF
.	TRBV20-1	.	TRBJ2-7	TGCAGTGCTTCTTTCCGCGGTCTTGAGCAGTACTTC	CSASFRGLEQYF
TRBD2	TRBV2	few	TRBJ2-7	TGTGCCAGCACACCATACGGGAGGGCCACCGAGCAGTACTTC	CASTPYGRATEQYF
.	TRBV7-2	few	TRBJ1-6	TGTGCCAGCAGCTTAGGGAGACTGGGGGGCGGATCACCCCTCCACTTT	CASSLGRLGGGSPLHF
.	TRBV18	once	TRBJ1-1	TGTGCCAGCTCACCACCCGGCGGAGTGAACACTGAAGCTTTCTTT	CASSPPGGVNTEAFF
.	TRBV3-1	.	TRBJ2-7	TGTGCCAGCAGCCGTGTGGGAAGCGAGCAGTACTTC	CASSRVGSEQYF
.	TRBV9	few	TRBJ2-1	TGTGCCAGCAGCGTAACCCGCTATTTCAATGAGCAGTTCTTC	CASSVTRYFNEQFF
.	TRBV3-1	.	TRBJ2-2	TGTGCCAGCAGTCTAATACAGGGAACCGGGGAGCTGTTTTTT	CASSLIQGTGELFF
.	TRBV12-3/TRBV12-4	few	TRBJ1-2	TGTGCCAGCAGTTTAGCGCTCAGCGGTGGCTACACCTTC	CASSLALSGGYTF
.	TRBV15	few	TRBJ2-3	TGTGCCACCAGAGAGGGGGGCCGAAGCACAGATACGCAGTATTTT	CATREGGRSTDTQYF
.	TRBV5-1	.	TRBJ2-2	TGCGCCAGCAGCTTGGGGTCGGTCACCGGGGAGCTGTTTTTT	CASSLGSVTGELFF
TRBD2	TRBV5-1	many	TRBJ2-1	TGCGCCAGCAGCTTGGGACTAGCGGGAGAGCAGTTCTTC	CASSLGLAGEQFF
TRBD1	TRBV29-1	many	TRBJ2-2	TGCAGCGGCGGGACAGGGGGCGGGGAGCTGTTTTTT	CSGGTGGGELFF
TRBD2	TRBV6-5	few	TRBJ2-1	TGTGCCAGCAGTTACTTCAGCGGGAGGACCTACAATGAGCAGTTCTTC	CASSYFSGRTYNEQFF
TRBD2	TRBV7-2	many	TRBJ2-1	TGTGCCAGCAGCACGGTGGGGAGGGCAGATGAGCAGTTCTTC	CASSTVGRADEQFF
.	TRBV5-1	.	TRBJ1-5	TGCGCCAGCAGCTTAAGTGGGGGAGATAGCAATCAGCCCCAGCATTTT	CASSLSGGDSNQPQHF
TRBD2	TRBV5-1	many	TRBJ2-7	TGCGCCAGCAGCTTGGCTAGCGGGGTCTCCTACGAGCAGTACTTC	CASSLASGVSYEQYF
.	TRBV7-2	few	TRBJ2-1	TGTGCCAGCAGCTTAGACTGGTACAATGAGCAGTTCTTC	CASSLDWYNEQFF
TRBD2	TRBV7-3	.	TRBJ2-3	TGTGCCAGCAGCTTAAGCCCCACTAGCGGGGGAGATACGCAGTATTTT	CASSLSPTSGGDTQYF
TRBD2	TRBV6-5	.	TRBJ2-6	TGTGCCAGCAGTTACTCGAGTACGGGGGGAATCTCTGGGGCCAACGTCCTGACTTTC	CASSYSSTGGISGANVLTF
.	TRBV15	few	TRBJ2-5	TGTGCCACCAGCAGAGATCGGGGGAGTTCCCGGGAGACCCAGTACTTC	CATSRDRGSSRETQYF
TRBD1	TRBV20-1	.	TRBJ2-1	TGCAGTGCTAGAGATCGAGGGACAGTGCTGGTCAATGAGCAGTTCTTC	CSARDRGTVLVNEQFF
.	TRBV5-4	few	TRBJ2-7	TGTGCCAGCAGCGGTCTGGGGGACGCAAACTCCTACGAGCAGTACTTC	CASSGLGDANSYEQYF
.	TRBV28	few	TRBJ2-7	TGTGCCAGCACCAACGGCGGGCTACCGATCTACGAGCAGTACTTC	CASTNGGLPIYEQYF
.	TRBV4-2	few	TRBJ1-2	TGTGCCAGCAGCCAAGATATGAGGACTGGGGGCAAGGGGTATGGCTACACCTTC	CASSQDMRTGGKGYGYTF
TRBD1	TRBV20-1	many	TRBJ1-2	TGCAGTGCCCTACCGGGACAGGGACATGGCTACACCTTC	CSALPGQGHGYTF
.	TRBV2	few	TRBJ2-5	TGTGCCAGCAGGGGGACGGGAGTGGGACAAGAGACCCAGTACTTC	CASRGTGVGQETQYF
.	TRBV11-2	.	TRBJ2-1	TGTGCCAGCAGCTCCTCAGGGGCTGGCAGGAACAATGAGCAGTTCTTC	CASSSSGAGRNNEQFF
TRBD2	TRBV4-1	many	TRBJ2-2	TGCGCCAGCAGCCAAGATCGGCTAGCGGGAGGAGGGGAGCTGTTTTTT	CASSQDRLAGGGELFF
TRBD2	TRBV12-3/TRBV12-4	many	TRBJ2-1	TGTGCCAGCAGGGGGGGACTAGCGGGAGTACGAAATGAGCAGTTCTTC	CASRGGLAGVRNEQFF
.	TRBV12-3/TRBV12-4	many	TRBJ2-7	TGTGCCAGCAGGTCCGGAGCTACCTCCTACGAGCAGTACTTC	CASRSGATSYEQYF
.	TRBV15	few	TRBJ1-4	TGTGCCACCAGCAGAGATGGTATGGAAAAACTGTTTTTT	CATSRDGMEKLFF
TRBD1	TRBV15	few	TRBJ2-7	TGTGCCACCAGCAGACCTCATACAGGGGATGAGCAGTACTTC	CATSRPHTGDEQYF
TRBD2	TRBV27	.	TRBJ2-1	TGTGCCAGCAGATTAGGGCGGGAGGGATCCAATGAGCAGTTCTTC	CASRLGREGSNEQFF
TRBD2	TRBV12-3/TRBV12-4	many	TRBJ2-2	TGTGCCAGCAGTTCATGGCGGAGACTAGCGGGAACGGGGGAGCTGTTTTTT	CASSSWRRLAGTGELFF
TRBD1	TRBV28	few	TRBJ1-2	TGTGCCAGCAGTTCTATACTCATCGGGACAGGGGACTATGGCTACACCTTC	CASSSILIGTGDYGYTF
.	TRBV4-2	few	TRBJ2-3	TGTGCCAGCAGCCAAGATAGTCTAGGGGGGGCGGGCACAGATACGCAGTATTTT	CASSQDSLGGAGTDTQYF
TRBD1	TRBV7-9	many	TRBJ1-2	TGTGCCAGCAGCTTACCACCGAAGACAGGGAACTATGGCTACACCTTC	CASSLPPKTGNYGYTF
TRBD1	TRBV28	.	TRBJ2-5	TGTGCCAGCAGTTTAACGACAGGGACCCAAGAGACCCAGTACTTC	CASSLTTGTQETQYF
TRBD1	TRBV12-3/TRBV12-4	many	TRBJ1-2	TGTGCCAGCAGTCGGGGACAGGGTGGTGGCTATGGCTACACCTTC	CASSRGQGGGYGYTF
TRBD1	TRBV18	.	TRBJ1-6	TGTGCCAGCTCACCCGACAGGGATTCACCCCTCCACTTT	CASSPDRDSPLHF
.	TRBV7-2	.	TRBJ1-5	TGTGCCAGCAGCTTAGAAGGTGGAGTAGGGGCCCAGCATTTT	CASSLEGGVGAQHF
TRBD2	TRBV6-2/TRBV6-3	.	TRBJ2-7	TGTGCCGGCAGTTACGGGACTAGCGGCACCTACGAGCAGTACTTC	CAGSYGTSGTYEQYF
TRBD2	TRBV12-3/TRBV12-4	many	TRBJ2-1	TGTGCCAGCAGCCGAAGCGGGAGCTCCTACAATGAGCAGTTCTTC	CASSRSGSSYNEQFF
TRBD2	TRBV6-2/TRBV6-3	few	TRBJ2-2	TGTGCCAGCAGCGCTAGCGGCTACACCGGGGAGCTGTTTTTT	CASSASGYTGELFF
TRBD2	TRBV24-1	many	TRBJ2-5	TGTGCCACCAGTGAGGCCGGGGGGAGGCAAGAGACCCAGTACTTC	CATSEAGGRQETQYF
TRBD1	TRBV30	.	TRBJ2-2	TGTGCCTGGTGGAGACAGGGGGAGGGCGGGGAGCTGTTTTTT	CAWWRQGEGGELFF
TRBD1	TRBV6-5	many	TRBJ1-2	TGTGCCAGCAGTTACTCCCGGACAGGGGGAATGGGTGGCTACACCTTC	CASSYSRTGGMGGYTF
.	TRBV5-1	few	TRBJ2-7	TGCGCCAGCAGCTGGTCGATTTCCTACGAGCAGTACTTC	CASSWSISYEQYF
.	TRBV9	few	TRBJ2-1	TGTGCCAGCAGCGGTACCGGGGCCCTAAGGGGAAATGAGCAGTTCTTC	CASSGTGALRGNEQFF
TRBD2	TRBV3-1	.	TRBJ2-3	TGTGCCAGCAGCGGAGCATGGGGGGGTCCCCCAGATACGCAGTATTTT	CASSGAWGGPPDTQYF
.	TRBV20-1	few	TRBJ2-5	TGCAGTGCTAGAGTACAGGGTACGACAGAGACCCAGTACTTC	CSARVQGTTETQYF
.	TRBV4-1	.	TRBJ1-2	TGCGCCAGCAGCCAAGTCATCAGGAACTATGGCTACACCTTC	CASSQVIRNYGYTF